Below, 9 T cell receptor beta chains from the same sample are listed, as sequenced in a study of blood T cells in healthy people across ages. The authors ran a second PCR of roughly 6 to 12 cycles using a sample-barcoded 5' primer and a J-beta primer mix. TCRdb re-derived calls from the 5' RACE reads in MiXCR, one entry per CDR3 protein. The data show 1.5 million to 2 million distinct CDR3 sequences, about 50% seen once. Sequenced input: blood. The receptors shown here come from a woman between 40 and 50 years old in good health.

This chain connects TRBV20-1 to TRBJ2-1; D call uncertain. The germline gives CDR1 DFQATT, CDR2 SNEGSKA (reference sequence). The CDR3 length is 12 residues. V was trimmed by 0 bases and J by 6 bases, leaving 6 bases between them. Written as DNA, the CDR3 is TGCAGTGCTAGAGATAGCTTCAATGAGCAGTTCTTC. It encodes CSARDSFNEQFF.

The J gene is TRBJ1-2, the V gene TRBV12-3 or TRBV12-4; D call uncertain. The CDR3 contains 12 residues. Trimming took 0 bases from V and 7 from J, leaving 6 bases between them. CDR3 coding DNA: TGTGCCAGCAGTTTAGCCGCTATTGGCTACACCTTC. Its protein is CASSLAAIGYTF.

In this sample, this clonotype turned up a few times. An end of the junction differs from the germline gene, which may be a read error. The genes are TRBV27 and TRBJ2-4, with a weak D call TRBD2 (5 bases). The J call may not be correct, given that the DNA end is closer to TRBJ2-7. Germline CDR1 and CDR2: MNHEY and SMNVEV (reference sequence). The CDR3 is 15 residues long. The CDR3 reads CASTPLGAATYEQYF. CDR3 DNA: TGTGCTAGCACTCCCCTGGGAGCGGCGACCTACGAGCAGTACTTC.

This chain uses TRBV18 with TRBJ1-2; D gene ambiguous. V gave up 6 bases and J gave up 8 bases, with 16 bases separating them. This CDR3 has 13 amino acids. Germline V CDR1 and CDR2: KGHSH, LQKENI. The chain's CDR3 is CASSPGEGRGYTF. CDR3 bases: TGTGCCAGCTCCCCAGGCGAGGGAAGGGGCTACACCTTC.

The V gene is TRBV6-6, the J gene TRBJ1-6, with D maybe TRBD1 (5 bases). Trimming took off 6 bases at V and 5 bases at J, with 11 bases between the two ends. The CDR3 contains 14 residues. Looked up from germline, CDR1 is MNHNY and CDR2 is SVGAGI (reference sequence). CDR3 in amino acids: CASSWTRDNSPLHF. In DNA, the CDR3 is TGTGCCAGCAGCTGGACACGGGATAATTCACCCCTCCACTTT.

This clonotype is a singleton in its sample. Here the CDR3 reads CASRRGGARDEQFF. CDR3 in DNA: TGTGCCAGCAGACGCGGGGGGGCCAGGGATGAGCAGTTCTTC. The J gene is TRBJ2-1, the V gene TRBV6-2 or TRBV6-3; TRBD2 aligns across 9 bases. CDR1 and CDR2 (germline): MNHEY, SVGEGT. This CDR3 spans 14 amino acids. Germline trimming cut 6 bases from V and 8 bases from J; bases unmatched to any gene: 8.

The chain joins TRBV12-3 or TRBV12-4 to TRBJ2-1; 8 bases match TRBD1. With V trimmed by 6 bases and J by 9 bases, 13 bases remained unmatched. The CDR3 runs to 15 residues. CDR3 in DNA: TGTGCCAGCAGATATGGCGGGACAGGAATGGGTGAGCAGTTCTTC. This translates into CASRYGGTGMGEQFF.

The chain carries TRBV29-1 and TRBJ2-1; TRBD2 aligns across 12 bases. The junction had 9 bases not matched to a gene; V was cut back by 8 bases and J by 7 bases. This CDR3 has 14 amino acids. Germline V gene lookup returns CDR1 SQVTM and CDR2 ANQGSEA. The CDR3 here is CSLRLTSGGNEQFF. CDR3 coding DNA: TGCAGCCTCCGATTGACTAGCGGGGGTAATGAGCAGTTCTTC.

This chain connects TRBV5-1 to TRBJ2-1, with D perhaps assigned TRBD1 or TRBD2 (5 bases each). Germline V CDR1 and CDR2: SGHRS, YFSETQ. Trimming took off 4 bases at V and 3 bases at J, with 14 bases between the two ends. CDR3 size: 15 residues. CDR3 protein: CASSPEAGRYNEQFF. DNA for the CDR3: TGCGCCAGCAGCCCGGAGGCAGGGCGCTACAATGAGCAGTTCTTC.